Presented here are 11 T cell receptor beta chains from one specimen sequenced in a study of blood T cell repertoires in COVID-19 (dated by TCRdb to 2020 to 2021). Preparation of the library involved the immunoSEQ multiplex PCR assay. TCRdb took this table from immuneACCESS and kept in-frame rearrangements with V and J called. Such tables lack part of the clones; where checked against another copy, unresolved V genes explain under half of the gap, and the rest is unexplained. The sample includes a few hundred thousand clones, with roughly 89% observed a single time. The ten biggest clones cover less than 0.95% of the sample. The sequencing sample was made of peripheral blood. The receptors shown here come from a man younger than 35 with COVID-19, enrolled during active disease.

This chain links TRBV6-6 with TRBJ1-6; D is perhaps TRBD1 (5 bases). CDR1 is MNHNY, CDR2 SVGAGI, per germline (reference sequence). V was pared by 8 bases and J by 6 bases, with 11 bases between. CDR3 size: 13 residues. Written as DNA, the CDR3 is TGTGCCAGCGGCACAGGTAGTAATTCACCCCTCCACTTT. Protein sequence: CASGTGSNSPLHF.

V and J are TRBV18 and TRBJ1-1; tentatively, D is TRBD1 (6 bases). The V gene lost 6 bases and the J gene lost 5 bases, with 22 bases spanning the gap. CDR3 size: 16 residues. Germline CDR1 KGHSH, CDR2 LQKENI. The CDR3 DNA reads as TGTGCCAGCTCGCTCTACACACAGGGTCGTAGGACTGAAGCTTTCTTT. Protein: CASSLYTQGRRTEAFF.

V gene TRBV4-1 combines with J gene TRBJ2-7; D might be TRBD1 (6 bases). CDR1 and CDR2 (germline): MGHRA, YSYEKL. This CDR3 comprises 13 residues. The V and J ends lost 4 bases and 2 bases respectively, with 9 bases between them. CDR3 DNA sequence: TGCGCCAGCAGCCTCGACAGGACCTACGAGCAGTACTTC. It specifies CASSLDRTYEQYF.

The genes are TRBV19 and TRBJ2-1; 7 nucleotides align to TRBD2. J was trimmed by 10 bases and V by 9 bases; bases with no gene match: 9. The CDR3 contains 12 residues. Germline lookup yields CDR1 LNHDA and CDR2 SQIVND (reference sequence). The CDR3 loop reads CASMTSSREQFF. The CDR3 nucleotides read TGTGCCAGCATGACTAGCTCCAGAGAGCAGTTCTTC.

CDR3 nucleotide sequence: TGTGCCGGGACAGCCGATAACTATGGCTACACCTTC. It specifies CAGTADNYGYTF. The chain uses TRBV7-9 and TRBJ1-2; TRBD1 aligns across 7 bases. Germline V lookup: CDR1 SEHNR, CDR2 FQNEAQ (reference sequence). The CDR3 is made up of 12 amino acids. The trim removed 11 bases at V and 1 base at J, leaving 4 bases unmatched.

V usage is TRBV7-2 and J usage is TRBJ2-7; 7 bases are shared with TRBD2. Looked up from germline, CDR1 is SGHTA and CDR2 is FQGNSA. This CDR3 region has 15 residues. Trimming removed 5 bases from V and 3 bases from J; junction bases left unmatched: 10. The CDR3: CASSLPWGGFYEQYF. In DNA form, the CDR3 reads TGTGCCAGCAGCCTCCCGTGGGGGGGTTTCTACGAGCAGTACTTC. The entire variable domain, with the rest obtained from reference TRBV7-2 and TRBJ2-7, is as follows: GAGVSQSPSNKVTEKGKDVELRCDPISGHTALYWYRQSLGQGLEFLIYFQGNSAPDKSGLPSDRFSAERTGGSVSTLTIQRTQQEDSAVYLCASSLPWGGFYEQYFGPGTRLTVT.

The chain recombines TRBV7-8 with TRBJ1-1; D may be TRBD1 (6 bases). The CDR3 extends over 13 amino acids. The V end was cut by 8 bases, the J end by 6 bases, with 16 bases between. Per the germline V gene, CDR1 is SGHVS and CDR2 is FQNEAQ. This CDR3 reads CASRIQGSAEAFF. In nucleotides, the CDR3 is TGTGCCAGCCGAATTCAGGGGTCGGCTGAAGCTTTCTTT.

The chain carries TRBV15 and TRBJ2-2; 7 nucleotides align to TRBD2. Germline V gene sequence: CDR1 LNHNV, CDR2 YYDKDF (reference sequence). This CDR3 has 18 residues. Trimming at V came to 0 bases and at J to 5 bases, leaving 12 bases not matched to a gene. The CDR3 bases are TGTGCCACCAGCAGAGAGTCACCAAGCGGGGCGCTAACCGGGGAGCTGTTTTTT. This gives the protein CATSRESPSGALTGELFF.

The gene calls are TRBV27 and TRBJ2-1; 13 bases agree with TRBD2. Germline V gives CDR1 MNHEY, CDR2 SMNVEV (reference sequence). The CDR3 covers 15 residues. The V and J ends lost 5 bases and 8 bases, in that order; junction bases with no gene match: 6. CDR3: CASSPGLAGVHEQFF. In nucleotides, the CDR3 is TGTGCCAGCAGTCCCGGACTAGCGGGAGTCCATGAGCAGTTCTTC.

V usage is TRBV7-2 and J usage is TRBJ1-1; unclear D gene. Germline V lookup: CDR1 SGHTA, CDR2 FQGNSA. Trimming removed 5 bases from V and 1 base from J, with 11 bases in between. The CDR3 runs to 14 residues. The CDR3 nucleotides are TGTGCCAGCAGCAAAGGTGGGAGGAACACTGAAGCTTTCTTT. Its protein product is CASSKGGRNTEAFF.

The genes are TRBV13 and TRBJ2-5, with TRBD2 identical over 9 bases. Trimming took 5 bases from V and 0 from J; bases not matched to a gene: 7. The CDR3 has 16 residues. Germline CDR1 PRHDT, CDR2 FYEKMQ (reference sequence). The CDR3 DNA reads TGTGCCAGCAGCACGCGGGAGGGGGGGTACCAAGAGACCCAGTACTTC. Protein: CASSTREGGYQETQYF.